This T cell receptor (beta chain) appears in the sequencing data of a study of T cell clusters in autoimmune cytopenias. Each sample's input was about 270 ng genomic DNA, roughly 38,000 genome equivalents. The V gene's germline CDR1 is LNHDA and CDR2 SQIVND (reference sequence). The CDR3 consists of 14 residues. Multiplex touch-down PCR amplified TRB using TRB-A and TRB-B pools in one tube. Reanalyzing the multiplex PCR reads, TCRdb keeps one entry per CDR3 protein, without DNA. In total, the table holds about 6,500 distinct CDR3 sequences. The same sample was also studied in work on T cell repertoires in aging, cancer and after chemotherapy.

Sequencing used peripheral blood. The sequence was obtained from a human donor in good health. The chain links TRBV19 to TRBJ2-7; TCRdb gives TRBD1 as the D gene, but with no DNA this cannot be confirmed. The CDR3 region is CASNRQGLSYEQYF.